This T cell receptor (beta chain) was sequenced during a study of T cell repertoires in cytomegalovirus infection. TCRdb re-analysed the reads in MiXCR, keeping a single row per CDR3 protein. This table holds 450,000 to 600,000 distinct CDR3 sequences, about two fifths found once. In the case of this clonotype: Its antigen remains unidentified.

Germline assignment: CDR1 MNHEY and CDR2 SMNVEV (reference sequence). This CDR3 has 14 amino acids. V dropped 6 bases and J dropped 3; count of bases not matched to a gene: 3. The V gene is TRBV27, the J gene TRBJ2-7; TRBD2 matches 12 bases. The clonotype originates from a human donor in good health (CMV status not recorded). Some clones in this sample may be carry-over from other donors' samples. Sequencing used cultured PBMCs, obtained from culture after CMV antigen stimulation. CDR3 DNA: TGTGCCAGCAGCGGACTAGCGGGGATCTACGAGCAGTACTTC. Its translation is CASSGLAGIYEQYF.